This is a list of T cell receptor beta chains from one sample in a study of blood T cell repertoires in COVID-19. Using immunoSEQ multiplex PCR, the repertoire was profiled, and TCRdb retains in-frame clones only, with some absent. Of nearly 350,000 clones listed, about 83% are singletons. The specimen sequenced was peripheral blood. The receptors stem from a man under 40 with active or convalescent COVID-19. The CDR3 runs from the conserved cysteine through the conserved F or W. The D gene is left open where the match is weak. Expanded clones are given a class, and other clones once, few, many or no size at all.

abundance | j_gene | v_gene | d_gene | CDR3aa | CDR3nt
- | TRBJ1-5 | TRBV9 | TRBD1 | CASSVGQGGQPQHF | TGTGCCAGCAGCGTAGGACAGGGAGGTCAGCCCCAGCATTTT
many | TRBJ2-7 | TRBV4-1 | - | CASSPEGGQRGFYEQYF | TGCGCCAGCAGCCCCGAGGGGGGCCAGCGGGGATTCTACGAGCAGTACTTC
- | TRBJ2-3 | TRBV9 | - | CASSVGSRATDTQYF | TGTGCCAGCAGCGTAGGTAGCAGGGCAACAGATACGCAGTATTTT
- | TRBJ2-1 | TRBV7-3 | - | CASSRQRASYNEQFF | TGTGCCAGCAGCCGTCAGCGGGCTTCCTACAATGAGCAGTTCTTC
- | TRBJ2-3 | TRBV5-1 | - | CASSRRGPDTQYF | TGCGCCAGCAGCAGGAGGGGTCCGGATACGCAGTATTTT
- | TRBJ1-1 | TRBV6-6 | - | CASSYGQDNTEAFF | TGTGCCAGCAGTTACGGACAAGATAACACTGAAGCTTTCTTT
- | TRBJ1-1 | TRBV28 | - | CASSLGTVDTEAFF | TGTGCCAGCAGTTTAGGCACAGTAGACACTGAAGCTTTCTTT
- | TRBJ1-5 | TRBV19 | - | CASSSRVTGISNQPQHF | TGTGCCAGTAGTAGTCGAGTAACGGGAATTAGCAATCAGCCCCAGCATTTT
- | TRBJ1-5 | TRBV19 | - | CASSIGHNQPQHF | TGTGCCAGTAGTATAGGACACAATCAGCCCCAGCATTTT
- | TRBJ2-3 | TRBV30 | - | CAWSGGPRRPDTQYF | TGTGCCTGGAGTGGGGGCCCACGTCGCCCAGATACGCAGTATTTT
once | TRBJ2-5 | TRBV5-1 | - | CASTSKGQGQETQYF | TGCGCCAGCACCTCTAAGGGGCAGGGCCAAGAGACCCAGTACTTC
- | TRBJ1-4 | TRBV15 | - | CATSRGRPVEKLFF | TGTGCCACCAGCCGTGGGCGCCCCGTTGAAAAACTGTTTTTT
- | TRBJ2-7 | TRBV12-5 | - | CASGLALYEQYF | TGTGCTAGTGGTTTGGCCCTCTACGAGCAGTACTTC
- | TRBJ2-7 | TRBV10-3 | TRBD1 | CAIRPGGQGVYEQYF | TGTGCCATCAGACCGGGCGGACAGGGGGTCTACGAGCAGTACTTC
- | TRBJ2-5 | TRBV18 | - | CASSPTRVGETQYF | TGTGCCAGCTCACCGACTAGGGTGGGGGAGACCCAGTACTTC
- | TRBJ1-4 | TRBV6-2/TRBV6-3 | TRBD1 | CASSYGTGTASNEKLFF | TGTGCCAGCAGTTACGGAACCGGGACAGCCTCTAATGAAAAACTGTTTTTT
few | TRBJ1-2 | TRBV7-3 | - | CASSLTLTGLDGYTF | TGTGCCAGCAGCTTAACGCTTACGGGGTTGGATGGCTACACCTTC
once | TRBJ2-5 | TRBV18 | - | CASSPSGFSRETQYF | TGTGCCAGCTCACCTTCCGGGTTTAGTCGGGAGACCCAGTACTTC
- | TRBJ2-3 | TRBV4-2 | - | CASSQADLGLNGTDTQYF | TGTGCCAGCAGCCAAGCTGACCTGGGACTCAATGGGACGGATACGCAGTATTTT
- | TRBJ2-5 | TRBV6-5 | - | CASSYPQRTGETQYF | TGTGCCAGCAGTTACCCGCAAAGGACTGGCGAGACCCAGTACTTC
- | TRBJ2-3 | TRBV4-2 | TRBD2 | CASRETPSGGAAETQYF | TGTGCCAGCAGGGAAACCCCTAGCGGGGGGGCAGCTGAAACGCAGTATTTT